This entry concerns a single TCR beta chain. Its antigen is unknown. The data are from a study of vaccination effects on CD4 cells after COVID-19. Study-level findings and limits: Marked clonal contraction of infection- and vaccine-induced clones was seen late after vaccination.

Before any sequencing was done, the ViraFEST assay used viral peptide pools to expand antigen-specific CD4+ T cells. Investigators separated out CD4+ T cells once around 11 days of culture had passed. Neither prior SARS-CoV-2 infection nor positive nucleocapsid antibodies were present in the vaccine recipients. CDR3 length: 15 residues. Unmatched junction bases numbered 6, after V lost 5 bases and J lost 4 bases. The germline V gene has CDR1 MNHEY and CDR2 SVGAGI. Measured with immunoSEQ multiplex PCR; TCRdb has only the in-frame clones, and not every one. This table holds 10,000 to 13,000 clones, roughly 74% found once.

Material: CD4+ T cells from PBMCs cultured with HCoV-229E spike peptides, obtained before COVID-19 vaccination. The genes are TRBV6-5 and TRBJ1-3, with 9 bases that match TRBD1. This clonotype was sampled from a human donor who received a COVID-19 vaccine. The CDR3 reads CASSTTGGAGNTIYF. In nucleotides, the CDR3 is TGTGCCAGCAGTACCACAGGGGGCGCGGGAAACACCATATATTTT.